The following is a TCR beta chain sequence with its context. This sample was taken from a study of early T cells in non-severe SARS-CoV-2 infection. V lost 4 bases, J lost 0 bases, and 6 bases lay in between. The germline CDR1 and CDR2 sequences are DFQATT and SNEGSKA (reference sequence). This CDR3 has 13 amino acids. TCRdb itself ran the 5' RACE reads through MiXCR, one entry per CDR3 protein. The repertoire holds over 75,000 distinct CDR3 sequences, with less than 15% as singletons. The sequenced material came from whole blood. The sequence was obtained from an adult who was a healthcare worker with PCR-confirmed SARS-CoV-2 infection or an uninfected control (not recorded which). The chain links TRBV20-1 to TRBJ2-2, with no clear D. This CDR3 is CSATVTNTGELFF. DNA for the CDR3: TGCAGTGCTACAGTTACGAACACCGGGGAGCTGTTTTTT.